This entry lists 18 T cell receptor beta chains sequenced from one sample in a study of blood T cell repertoires in COVID-19. Generated by immunoSEQ multiplex PCR, the TCRdb table keeps only in-frame clones and is missing some. The data show over 25,000 clones, about 85% seen once. Sequences were obtained from peripheral blood. The receptor set was obtained from a human donor in a cohort sampled during active COVID-19.

The chain employs TRBV5-1 and TRBJ1-3; a weak D match, TRBD1 (6 bases). From germline, CDR1 is SGHRS and CDR2 YFSETQ. The CDR3 extends over 16 amino acids. Trimming cost V 4 bases and J 4 bases, with 18 bases left between them. As DNA, the CDR3 is TGCGCCAGCAGCCCTGGTCCGGGGGGCGACGGAAACACCATATATTTT. Translation: CASSPGPGGDGNTIYF.

V gene TRBV20-1 combines with J gene TRBJ2-3; the D is unclear. Trimming shortened V by 6 bases and J by 5 bases, and 9 bases separated the two germline ends. Germline V gene sequence: CDR1 DFQATT, CDR2 SNEGSKA (reference sequence). The CDR3 length is 11 residues. DNA of the CDR3: TGCAGTGCCGATAGAAGAGATACGCAGTATTTT. Its translation is CSADRRDTQYF.

J is TRBJ1-2 and V is TRBV5-1; D unresolved. Trimming took off 0 bases at V and 7 bases at J, with 16 bases between the two ends. The CDR3 is 15 amino acids. Germline assignment: CDR1 SGHRS and CDR2 YFSETQ. The CDR3 DNA reads as TGCGCCAGCAGCTTGGGACAAGACGATCTGAGTGGCTACACCTTC. Translation gives CASSLGQDDLSGYTF.

This clone has just a few counts. This chain uses TRBV27 with TRBJ1-5; tentative D call: TRBD1 (5 bases). The CDR3 is made up of 15 amino acids. Germline CDR1 is MNHEY and CDR2 is SMNVEV (reference sequence). The V end was cut by 6 bases, the J end by 0 bases, with 12 bases between. DNA for the CDR3: TGTGCCAGCAGGACTATGGGGGGTAGCAATCAGCCCCAGCATTTT. Encoded protein: CASRTMGGSNQPQHF.

V gene TRBV9 combines with J gene TRBJ1-5, with D unresolved. The V gene's germline CDR1 is SGDLS and CDR2 YYNGEE. The CDR3 contains 15 residues. V lost 0 bases, J lost 7 bases, and 14 bases lay in between. The CDR3 protein is CASSVDGFSGQPQHF. CDR3 DNA sequence: TGTGCCAGCAGCGTAGATGGGTTTAGCGGGCAGCCCCAGCATTTT.

This chain uses TRBV30 with TRBJ1-2; D gene uncertain. The CDR3 sequence is 13 residues long. Per germline, CDR1 GTSNPN and CDR2 SVGIG (reference sequence). The V end was cut by 0 bases, the J end by 6 bases, with 11 bases between. DNA for the CDR3: TGTGCCTGGAGTGTACTGCGCGGGAATGGCTACACCTTC. Amino acid sequence: CAWSVLRGNGYTF.

This clone was seen just once. J is TRBJ2-2 and V is TRBV15, with 11 bases that match TRBD2. The CDR3 totals 15 residues. Germline lookup yields CDR1 LNHNV and CDR2 YYDKDF (reference sequence). V lost 4 bases to trimming and J lost 8 bases; unmatched junction nucleotides: 6. The chain's CDR3 is CATSTPTSGEGELFF. Written as DNA, the CDR3 is TGTGCCACCAGCACCCCGACTAGCGGGGAAGGGGAGCTGTTTTTT. The variable domain in full, completed from reference TRBV15 and TRBJ2-2, reads DAMVIQNPRYQVTQFGKPVTLSCSQTLNHNVMYWYQQKSSQAPKLLFHYYDKDFNNEADTPDNFQSRRPNTSFCFLDIRSPGLGDTAMYLCATSTPTSGEGELFFGEGSRLTVL.

V usage is TRBV4-1 and J usage is TRBJ2-3, with TRBD2 identical over 8 bases. Losses at the gene ends were 4 bases for V and 4 bases for J; bases not matched to a gene: 10. Germline V gene lookup returns CDR1 MGHRA and CDR2 YSYEKL. The CDR3 spans 16 residues. The DNA for the CDR3 is TGCGCCAGCAGCCCCTTGGCGGGGGGAATCCCAGATACGCAGTATTTT. Translated: CASSPLAGGIPDTQYF.

This clone was seen only a few times. In DNA form, the CDR3 reads TGTGCCAGCAGCTTGGGGACAGGGGACTATGGCTACACCTTC. Protein product: CASSLGTGDYGYTF. The chain is built from TRBV13 and TRBJ1-2; 10 bases map to TRBD1. This CDR3 region has 14 residues. Germline loops: CDR1 PRHDT, CDR2 FYEKMQ (reference sequence). With V trimmed by 3 bases and J by 3 bases, 1 base remained unmatched.

This chain connects TRBV7-6 to TRBJ2-1, with 9 bases lining up with TRBD2. The CDR3 is made up of 16 amino acids. V shed 4 bases, J shed 4 bases, and the junction held 8 bases outside the gene matches. Germline V CDR1 and CDR2: SGHVS, FNYEAQ. The CDR3 DNA sequence: TGTGCCAGCAGCTCCGCTGCGGGGGGGATGTACAATGAGCAGTTCTTC. Residues: CASSSAAGGMYNEQFF.

The chain uses TRBV6-6 and TRBJ1-6, with no clear D. The CDR3 consists of 14 residues. Trimming shortened V by 7 bases and J by 1 base, and 8 bases separated the two germline ends. Per the germline V gene, CDR1 is MNHNY and CDR2 is SVGAGI (reference sequence). The CDR3 DNA sequence: TGTGCCAGCACCGGGAAATCCTATAATTCACCCCTCCACTTT. Its protein is CASTGKSYNSPLHF.

This chain links TRBV9 with TRBJ1-2; tentatively, D is TRBD1 (5 bases). This CDR3 is 14 amino acids long. Trimming took off 3 bases at V and 7 bases at J, with 16 bases between the two ends. CDR1 and CDR2 from the germline V gene are SGDLS and YYNGEE. The CDR3 nucleotides are TGTGCCAGCAGCGCGATAGGACAAAGCCTTGGCTACACCTTC. This sequence encodes CASSAIGQSLGYTF.

The gene calls are TRBV3-1 (or the pseudogene TRBV3-2) and TRBJ2-3; D is undetermined. V lost 5 bases and J 7 bases, leaving 16 bases between the germline ends. The CDR3 runs to 14 residues. CDR1 and CDR2 from the germline V gene are LGHDT and YNNKEL (reference sequence). The chain's CDR3 is CASSNSWHWYTQYF. CDR3 bases: TGTGCCAGCAGCAATAGCTGGCACTGGTATACGCAGTATTTT.

V usage is TRBV7-2 and J usage is TRBJ2-7, with 9 bases fitting TRBD2. Germline V gives CDR1 SGHTA, CDR2 FQGNSA. With V trimmed by 3 bases and J by 2 bases, 5 bases remained unmatched. This CDR3 contains 15 residues. CDR3 amino acids: CASSLERGETYEQYF. The CDR3 DNA reads as TGTGCCAGCAGCTTGGAGCGGGGGGAAACCTACGAGCAGTACTTC.

This sequence joins TRBV5-6 and TRBJ1-4; 11 positions agree with TRBD1. Germline V gene lookup returns CDR1 SGHDT and CDR2 YYEEEE. The J segment lost 2 bases and the V segment lost 7 bases, leaving 7 bases of the junction unmatched. This CDR3 is 16 amino acids long. The DNA of the CDR3 is TGTGCCAGCGGACAGGGGGCGCGCGGGACTAATGAAAAACTGTTTTTT. It is translated as CASGQGARGTNEKLFF.

The V call is TRBV18, the J call TRBJ1-2; perhaps TRBD1 as D (5 bases). V was trimmed by 0 bases and J by 7 bases, leaving 12 bases between them. The length of the CDR3 is 14 residues. Germline CDR1 and CDR2: KGHSH and LQKENI. This CDR3 reads CASSPPAGPGGYTF. The CDR3 nucleotides are TGTGCCAGCTCACCACCCGCAGGGCCGGGTGGCTACACCTTC. The full variable domain, its missing parts supplied by reference TRBV18 and TRBJ1-2, is NAGVMQNPRHLVRRRGQEARLRCSPMKGHSHVYWYRQLPEEGLKFMVYLQKENIIDESGMPKERFSAEFPKEGPSILRIQQVVRGDSAAYFCASSPPAGPGGYTFGSGTRLTVV.

The CDR3 DNA follows: TGTGCCAGCAGCCAAGTGTTTAGTGCGGGGATTCAGCCCCAGCATTTT. Translated: CASSQVFSAGIQPQHF. The chain couples TRBV3-1 (or the pseudogene TRBV3-2) to TRBJ1-5; D ambiguous. CDR3 length: 16 residues. Germline-derived CDR1 and CDR2 are LGHDT and YNNKEL (reference sequence). V was cut by 1 base and J by 6 bases, with 16 bases left in between.

This clone occurred once. The gene calls are TRBV2 and TRBJ2-3; TRBD1 aligns across 7 bases. The ends lost 6 bases at V and 9 bases at J; junction bases unmatched: 15. CDR3 size: 15 residues. The V gene's germline CDR1 is SNHLY and CDR2 FYNNEI. DNA for the CDR3: TGTGCCAGCAGCGCCGGGACAGACTACCTGGGGACGCAGTATTTT. Protein sequence: CASSAGTDYLGTQYF.